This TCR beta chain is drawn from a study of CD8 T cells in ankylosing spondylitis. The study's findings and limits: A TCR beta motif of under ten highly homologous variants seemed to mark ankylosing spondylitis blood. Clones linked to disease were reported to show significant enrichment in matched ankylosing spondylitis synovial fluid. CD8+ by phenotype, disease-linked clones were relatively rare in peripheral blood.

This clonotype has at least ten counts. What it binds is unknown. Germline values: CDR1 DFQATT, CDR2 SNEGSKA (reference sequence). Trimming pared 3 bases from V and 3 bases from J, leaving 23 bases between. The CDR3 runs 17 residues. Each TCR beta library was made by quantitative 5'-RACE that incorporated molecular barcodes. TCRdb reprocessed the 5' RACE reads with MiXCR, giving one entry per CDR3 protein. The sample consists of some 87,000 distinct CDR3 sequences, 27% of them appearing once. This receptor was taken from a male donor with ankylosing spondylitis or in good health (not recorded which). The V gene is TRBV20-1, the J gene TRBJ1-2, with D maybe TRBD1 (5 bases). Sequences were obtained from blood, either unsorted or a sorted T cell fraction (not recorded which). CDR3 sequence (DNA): TGCAGTGCTAGGGACCGACTTGGGGCGGGCAACTACTATGGCTACACCTTC. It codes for CSARDRLGAGNYYGYTF.